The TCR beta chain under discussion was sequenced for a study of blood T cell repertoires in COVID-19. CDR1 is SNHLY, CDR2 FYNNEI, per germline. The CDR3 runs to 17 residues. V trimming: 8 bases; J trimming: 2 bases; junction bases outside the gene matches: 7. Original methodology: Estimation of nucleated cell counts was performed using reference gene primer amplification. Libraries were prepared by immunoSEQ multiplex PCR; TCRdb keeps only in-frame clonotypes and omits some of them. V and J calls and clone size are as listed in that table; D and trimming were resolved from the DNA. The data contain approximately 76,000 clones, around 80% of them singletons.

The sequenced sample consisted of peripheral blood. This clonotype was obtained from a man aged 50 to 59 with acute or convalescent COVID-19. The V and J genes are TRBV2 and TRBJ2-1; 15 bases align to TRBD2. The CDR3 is CASDRTSGGATYNEQFF. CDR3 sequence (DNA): TGTGCCAGCGACCGGACTAGCGGGGGGGCCACCTACAATGAGCAGTTCTTC. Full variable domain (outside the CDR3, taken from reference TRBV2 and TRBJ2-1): EPEVTQTPSHQVTQMGQEVILRCVPISNHLYFYWYRQILGQKVEFLVSFYNNEISEKSEIFDDQFSVERPDGSNFTLKIRSTKLEDSAMYFCASDRTSGGATYNEQFFGPGTRLTVL.